This TCR beta chain was found in a study of blood T cell repertoires in COVID-19. Study-wide context: The analysed material was cDNA or gDNA that came from T cells, B-cell-depleted T cells, or PBMCs.

The CDR3 is made up of 16 amino acids. J gave up 3 bases and V 5 bases, and 7 bases lay outside the gene matches. The germline CDR1 and CDR2 sequences are MNHNY and SVGAGI (reference sequence). Assay used: immunoSEQ multiplex PCR; TCRdb lists only in-frame clones, some missing. Of 200,000 to 250,000 clones in the sample, about 90% were seen once. The sequenced material came from peripheral blood. V gene TRBV6-6 combines with J gene TRBJ2-2; 9 bases agree with TRBD1. The source of this sequence is a woman under 30 who had recovered from COVID-19. The CDR3 region is CASSLTTGGDTGELFF. DNA of the CDR3: TGTGCCAGCAGTCTAACCACAGGGGGCGACACCGGGGAGCTGTTTTTT.